This T cell receptor (beta chain) was retrieved from a study of regulatory T cells in long-lasting Graves disease. Regarding the study as a whole: Those with persistent disease had in common more public clonotypes (about 3,000) than new patients (around 910).

This clonotype was recorded at least ten times. Its specificity is not known. Germline assignment: CDR1 SGHRS and CDR2 YFSETQ. The V end lost 3 bases, the J end lost 2 bases, and 9 bases lay between the germline ends. CDR3 length: 13 residues. Construction of TCR beta libraries relied on iRepertoire HTBI primers and on Arm-PCR targeting CDR3 regions. TCRdb called the multiplex PCR reads again in MiXCR, with one record for every CDR3 protein. The sample has 500,000 or so distinct CDR3 sequences, 15% to 20% seen once. Indicated time point: newly diagnosed GD, antithyroid drugs for less than 3 months. PBMC RNA served as the TCR library source. EDTA tubes received nine milliliters of collected peripheral blood. The same specimen was also included in a second study, on T cells in Graves' hyperthyroidism and ophthalmopathy.

This chain uses TRBV5-1 with TRBJ2-7; possibly TRBD2 for D (6 bases). This sequence originates from a middle-aged woman with Graves disease. Sequencing used peripheral blood mononuclear cells (PBMCs), obtained at new diagnosis, from a patient treated with antithyroid drugs. The CDR3 sequence is CASSYGTPYEQYF. The CDR3 DNA reads as TGCGCCAGCAGCTACGGGACTCCCTACGAGCAGTACTTC. Full variable domain (rest looked up from reference TRBV5-1 and TRBJ2-7): KAGVTQTPRYLIKTRGQQVTLSCSPISGHRSVSWYQQTPGQGLQFLFEYFSETQRNKGNFPGRFSGRQFSNSRSEMNVSTLELGDSALYLCASSYGTPYEQYFGPGTRLTVT.